The 30 T cell receptor beta chains presented below share a single source sample, sequenced in a study of T cells in Graves' hyperthyroidism and ophthalmopathy. TCR beta CDR3 regions were amplified from RNA transcripts. With the HTBI primer set, the TCR CDR3 went through a first round of RT-PCR. TCRdb re-analysed the multiplex PCR reads in MiXCR, keeping a single row per CDR3 protein. The sample yields about 570,000 distinct CDR3 sequences, roughly 50% seen once. Sequenced material: peripheral blood or thyroid tissue (not recorded which). The receptors stem from an adult woman with Graves' disease, either hyperthyroidism or ophthalmopathy (not recorded which).

The chain links TRBV19 to TRBJ1-1; D gene uncertain. Germline values: CDR1 LNHDA, CDR2 SQIVND (reference sequence). CDR3 length: 9 amino acids. The V gene lost 7 bases and the J gene lost 10 bases, with 7 bases spanning the gap. The CDR3 DNA follows: TGTGCCAGTAAGGTGCGAGCTTTCTTT. Its protein is CASKVRAFF.

This clonotype was seen many times. The V call is TRBV2, the J call TRBJ1-6, with 7 bases fitting TRBD1. The V gene end was trimmed by 6 bases and the J gene end by 9 bases; junction bases not matched to a gene: 11. Germline CDR1 is SNHLY and CDR2 is FYNNEI. The CDR3 sequence is 15 residues long. The DNA for the CDR3 is TGTGCCAGCAGACTAAGACAGGGCGTCGGTTCACCCCTCCACTTT. The encoded protein is CASRLRQGVGSPLHF.

This clonotype was counted between two and nine times. The chain joins TRBV29-1 to TRBJ2-7; D is uncertain. The V end was cut by 7 bases, the J end by 2 bases, with 12 bases between. CDR1 SQVTM and CDR2 ANQGSEA come from the germline V gene. This CDR3 is 12 amino acids long. The CDR3 sequence is CSAKESTYEQYF. In DNA form, the CDR3 reads TGCAGCGCGAAAGAGTCTACCTACGAGCAGTACTTC.

The chain links TRBV10-3 to TRBJ2-3; 8 bases line up with TRBD2. Unmatched junction bases numbered 2, after V lost 6 bases and J lost 0 bases. The CDR3 runs 14 residues. Germline values: CDR1 ENHRY, CDR2 SYGVKD. CDR3 DNA: TGTGCCATCAGCGGGGGGGGTAGCACAGATACGCAGTATTTT. This sequence encodes CAISGGGSTDTQYF.

As regards this clonotype: The junction departs from the called germline gene at one end, perhaps through a read error. The rearrangement joins TRBV7-2 to TRBJ1-2, with D perhaps matching TRBD1 (5 bases). This CDR3 has 15 amino acids. In germline, CDR1 is SGHTA, CDR2 FQGNSA. CDR3 loop: CVSSYPRQTNYGYTF. CDR3 bases: TGTGTCAGCAGCTACCCCAGACAGACTAACTATGGCTACACCTTC.

The chain joins TRBV7-9 to TRBJ2-5; D is possibly TRBD1 (6 bases). Germline V CDR1 and CDR2: SEHNR, FQNEAQ (reference sequence). Trimming took 6 bases from V and 6 from J, leaving 17 bases between them. The CDR3 covers 14 residues. CDR3 DNA sequence: TGTGCCAGCAGTCCTGACAGGTTCGAGCAGACCCAGTACTTC. The encoded protein is CASSPDRFEQTQYF.

As for this clonotype: Because the CDR3 is missing its conserved closing phenylalanine or tryptophan, this is likely a read error. The rearrangement joins TRBV6-5 to TRBJ1-1, with TRBD1 matching over 9 bases. CDR3 length: 15 amino acids. Germline assignment: CDR1 MNHEY and CDR2 SVGAGI. The J segment lost 5 bases and the V segment lost 5 bases, leaving 9 bases of the junction unmatched. CDR3 in amino acids: CASSDSGTGRTEAFV. The CDR3 DNA is TGTGCCAGCAGTGATTCGGGGACAGGGAGGACTGAAGCTTTCGTT.

The CDR3 DNA follows: TGTGCCACCAGCAGTGTCCTTCTCGGGGGAGGGTACGAGCAGTACTTC. Translated, it gives CATSSVLLGGGYEQYF. The gene calls are TRBV15 and TRBJ2-7; TRBD2 matches 7 bases. The V gene's germline CDR1 is LNHNV and CDR2 YYDKDF (reference sequence). This CDR3 is 16 amino acids long. The J segment lost 4 bases and the V segment lost 3 bases, leaving 12 bases of the junction unmatched.

This rearrangement joins TRBV7-2 to TRBJ2-7; D may be TRBD1 or TRBD2 (5 bases each). CDR1 is SGHTA and CDR2 is FQGNSA in the germline V gene. The length of the CDR3 is 13 residues. Trimming left V 3 bases short and J 6 bases short, with 12 bases between. The CDR3, as DNA: TGTGCCAGCAGCTTTAGAGGGGAGAGCGAGCAGTACTTC. It is translated as CASSFRGESEQYF.

This chain connects TRBV20-1 to TRBJ2-5; 8 bases are shared with TRBD2. The V segment lost 5 bases and the J segment 3 bases; nucleotides outside the gene matches: 14. This CDR3 has 16 residues. Germline V gene sequence: CDR1 DFQATT, CDR2 SNEGSKA (reference sequence). The CDR3 reads CSAPFLELAVKETQYF. The CDR3 DNA reads TGCAGTGCTCCGTTCCTCGAACTAGCGGTAAAAGAGACCCAGTACTTC.

This clonotype was counted only a few times. The V and J genes are TRBV2 and TRBJ2-7, with D maybe TRBD1 (6 bases). Between the trimmed V and J ends, which lost 7 bases and 2 bases, there was a span of 12 bases. Germline V CDR1 and CDR2: SNHLY, FYNNEI. The CDR3 totals 13 residues. The CDR3 region has the DNA TGTGCCAGCACCCTGACAGGAACCTACGAGCAGTACTTC. Protein sequence: CASTLTGTYEQYF.

This clonotype was detected ten times or more. V usage is TRBV11-2 and J usage is TRBJ1-4; TRBD1 might be the D (5 bases). The CDR3 has 16 residues. CDR1 is SGHAT and CDR2 is FQNNGV in the germline V gene. The V and J ends lost 1 base and 6 bases respectively, with 15 bases between them. As DNA, the CDR3 is TGTGCCAGCAGCTTAGCCGGAGGAGGGACGGATGAAAAACTGTTTTTT. Translated, it gives CASSLAGGGTDEKLFF.

This clonotype appeared once. The V gene is TRBV24-1, the J gene TRBJ2-5, with 10 bases fitting TRBD2. Germline V gene lookup returns CDR1 KGHDR and CDR2 SFDVKD. Trimming at V came to 5 bases and at J to 6 bases, leaving 11 bases not matched to a gene. This CDR3 has 16 residues. In DNA form, the CDR3 reads TGTGCCACCAGTGGAATTTCTAGCGGGAGTTCTCAGACCCAGTACTTC. Protein: CATSGISSGSSQTQYF.

This clonotype has at least ten counts. The V call is TRBV4-1, the J call TRBJ1-3; no firm D call. The CDR3 is made up of 16 amino acids. V lost 0 bases to trimming and J lost 3 bases, with 12 bases between them. Germline V gene lookup returns CDR1 MGHRA and CDR2 YSYEKL. CDR3 residues: CASSQDSVTLGNTIYF. DNA of the CDR3: TGCGCCAGCAGCCAAGATTCAGTTACTCTTGGAAACACCATATATTTT.

This clonotype appeared a few times. CDR3 amino acids: CSVVMQGGETQYF. The CDR3 DNA reads TGCAGCGTTGTTATGCAGGGTGGGGAGACCCAGTACTTC. This chain uses TRBV29-1 with TRBJ2-5; D may be TRBD1 (5 bases). Trimming cost V 4 bases and J 5 bases, with 14 bases left between them. The CDR3 has 13 residues. Germline lookup yields CDR1 SQVTM and CDR2 ANQGSEA. Drawing the rest from reference TRBV29-1 and TRBJ2-5, the complete variable domain is SAVISQKPSRDICQRGTSLTIQCQVDSQVTMMFWYRQQPGQSLTLIATANQGSEATYESGFVIDKFPISRPNLTFSTLTVSNMSPEDSSIYLCSVVMQGGETQYFGPGTRLLVL.

This clonotype was picked up many times. This rearrangement joins TRBV20-1 to TRBJ1-5; TRBD1 is a possible D gene (5 bases). CDR1 is DFQATT, CDR2 SNEGSKA, per germline (reference sequence). This CDR3 has 13 residues. V dropped 1 base and J dropped 7 bases, with 11 bases sitting between them. In DNA, the CDR3 is TGCAGTGCTAGAGTAATGGGGACCCAGCCCCAGCATTTT. This sequence encodes CSARVMGTQPQHF.

This sequence joins TRBV7-2 and TRBJ2-5; the D is unclear. CDR3 length: 11 residues. V dropped 7 bases and J dropped 3 bases, with 6 bases sitting between them. Germline V lookup: CDR1 SGHTA, CDR2 FQGNSA. In DNA, the CDR3 is TGTGCCAGCAAATTGGAAGAGACCCAGTACTTC. Protein product: CASKLEETQYF.

This clonotype was counted between two and nine times. CDR3 DNA sequence: TGCGCCAGCAGCCTTCGGGGGGCGCAAGTTTTTGGGGCCAACGTCCTGACTTTC. It yields the protein CASSLRGAQVFGANVLTF. The rearrangement links TRBV4-1 to TRBJ2-6; D is possibly TRBD2 (7 bases). CDR1 is MGHRA, CDR2 YSYEKL, per germline. With 4 bases removed from V and 3 bases from J, the gap between germline ends came to 19 bases. This CDR3 is 18 amino acids long.

Details on this clonotype: The conserved final phenylalanine or tryptophan is absent from the CDR3, which likely points to a read error. It is unclear where the CDR3 begins or ends on the DNA, so no DNA is shown, and the CDR3 is as TCRdb lists it. The CDR3 sequence: CASSLAPGGSTY. V gene TRBV7-2 combines with J gene TRBJ1-2; the D call TRBD1 from the table was never checked on the DNA. Both ends counted, the CDR3 spans 12 residues. The V gene's germline CDR1 is SGHTA and CDR2 FQGNSA.

This clonotype was seen just once. The chain links TRBV15 to TRBJ1-1, with D unclear. CDR1 and CDR2 (germline): LNHNV, YYDKDF (reference sequence). The CDR3 totals 13 residues. Trimming took off 0 bases at V and 5 bases at J, with 7 bases between the two ends. DNA of the CDR3: TGTGCCACCAGCAGAGAACCCGGAACTGAAGCTTTCTTT. Translation: CATSREPGTEAFF. Based on the CDR3 plus reference TRBV15 and TRBJ1-1, the full variable domain is DAMVIQNPRYQVTQFGKPVTLSCSQTLNHNVMYWYQQKSSQAPKLLFHYYDKDFNNEADTPDNFQSRRPNTSFCFLDIRSPGLGDTAMYLCATSREPGTEAFFGQGTRLTVV.

The table lists this clonotype with many counts. The rearrangement uses TRBV14 and TRBJ1-1; TRBD1 is a possible D gene (6 bases). CDR1 is SGHDN and CDR2 is FVKESK in the germline V gene. Trimming shortened V by 4 bases and J by 0 bases, and 15 bases separated the two germline ends. This CDR3 is 16 amino acids long. CDR3 sequence (DNA): TGTGCCAGCAGCCCCCGGACAGTAACCATGAACACTGAAGCTTTCTTT. This translates into CASSPRTVTMNTEAFF.

Comments on this clonotype: A much bigger clone sits one base away, suggesting this may be a read error. The chain is built from TRBV6-5 and TRBJ2-7, with 7 positions matching TRBD1. CDR1 is MNHEY, CDR2 SVGAGI, per germline. CDR3 size: 16 residues. The chain's CDR3 is CACSLTRDSRVHEQYF. The CDR3, as DNA: TGTGCCTGCAGCTTGACCCGGGACAGTCGTGTTCACGAGCAGTACTTC.

In this sample, this clonotype turned up a few times. The V call is TRBV3-1, the J call TRBJ1-1, with 7 bases aligning to TRBD1. The V and J ends lost 1 base and 1 base, in that order; junction bases with no gene match: 6. Germline V gene data show CDR1 as LGHDT and CDR2 as YNNKEL (reference sequence). The CDR3 is 16 amino acids. The CDR3 loop is CASSQVWAGGNTEAFF. The CDR3 DNA reads as TGTGCCAGCAGCCAAGTGTGGGCAGGGGGGAACACTGAAGCTTTCTTT.

This chain connects TRBV20-1 to TRBJ2-5; TRBD2 is a possible D gene (6 bases). V was pared by 1 base and J by 2 bases, with 23 bases between. The CDR3 is made up of 18 amino acids. Per germline, CDR1 DFQATT and CDR2 SNEGSKA (reference sequence). The CDR3 region is CSARVSGYSGPNQETQYF. The CDR3 DNA follows: TGCAGTGCTAGAGTATCCGGTTATAGCGGACCAAATCAAGAGACCCAGTACTTC.

A word on this clonotype: This clone may be a read error of a much larger clone one base away. The chain joins TRBV6-1 to TRBJ2-7, with 7 bases fitting TRBD2. This CDR3 is built from 17 residues. Germline CDR1 MNHNS, CDR2 SASEGT. The CDR3 nucleotides read TGTGTCAGCAGTTATGGTCCGGGATGGGGGGGAACCTACGAGCAGTACTTC. Protein product: CVSSYGPGWGGTYEQYF.

This clonotype was counted many times. The chain carries TRBV20-1 and TRBJ2-7; 7 bases are a match to TRBD2. CDR3 length: 13 amino acids. V was clipped by 3 bases and J by 4 bases; unmatched bases: 6. Germline loops: CDR1 DFQATT, CDR2 SNEGSKA (reference sequence). The CDR3 loop reads CSARGGPSYEQYF. CDR3 DNA sequence: TGCAGTGCTAGGGGAGGGCCGTCTTACGAGCAGTACTTC.

This clonotype has more than one count but fewer than ten. The J gene is TRBJ2-5, the V gene TRBV10-3, with unresolved D. Trimming took 7 bases from V and 5 from J, leaving 11 bases between them. Germline loops: CDR1 ENHRY, CDR2 SYGVKD. The CDR3 sequence is 12 residues long. In DNA form, the CDR3 reads TGTGCCATCAACCGCCTTGGGGAGACCCAGTACTTC. It encodes CAINRLGETQYF.

This rearrangement joins TRBV7-2 to TRBJ1-6; D unresolved. This CDR3 comprises 15 residues. Per the germline V gene, CDR1 is SGHTA and CDR2 is FQGNSA. Trimming shortened V by 0 bases and J by 13 bases, and 16 bases separated the two germline ends. The CDR3 nucleotides read TGTGCCAGCAGCTTAGCCCATTATAGCAATCAGCCCCTCCACTTT. Protein product: CASSLAHYSNQPLHF.

This chain joins TRBV7-9 and TRBJ2-5; 8 bases fit TRBD1. Germline V gene lookup returns CDR1 SEHNR and CDR2 FQNEAQ (reference sequence). The CDR3 has 17 amino acids. The V segment lost 5 bases and the J segment 3 bases; nucleotides outside the gene matches: 14. The CDR3 here is CASSRWDRPDNKETQYF. CDR3 DNA: TGTGCCAGCAGCCGATGGGACAGGCCGGACAATAAAGAGACCCAGTACTTC.

This clonotype was seen at least ten times. This sequence joins TRBV9 and TRBJ1-1; D unresolved. Germline V gives CDR1 SGDLS, CDR2 YYNGEE. This CDR3 region has 14 residues. Trimming removed 0 bases from V and 5 bases from J, with 11 bases in between. The CDR3 reads CASSVDGVGTEAFF. CDR3 sequence (DNA): TGTGCCAGCAGCGTAGATGGGGTGGGGACTGAAGCTTTCTTT.